This T cell receptor (beta chain) was found in a study of beta chain features in type 1 diabetes. Note on this clone: Its matching antigen is unknown.

cDNA synthesis used the whole RNA isolate, giving expressed TCRB sequences. Sequencing was performed with immunoSEQ multiplex PCR; in TCRdb, only in-frame clones are kept and a portion is missing. The table records approximately 160,000 clones, roughly 8% of them present only once. Study-wide results and caveats: Type 1 diabetes patients had moderately but significantly shorter TCRB CDR3s in all four CD4+ subsets.

The V gene lost 6 bases and the J gene lost 3 bases, with 15 bases spanning the gap. Germline CDR1 MNHNS, CDR2 SASEGT. This CDR3 has 14 amino acids. Sequencing input: central memory CD4+ T cells from blood. This sequence originates from a man aged 18 to 29 in good health. The chain joins TRBV6-1 to TRBJ2-7; a weak D match, TRBD1 (6 bases). The CDR3 reads CASSPRDTLYEQYF. In nucleotides, the CDR3 is TGTGCCAGCAGCCCACGGGACACCCTCTACGAGCAGTACTTC.